The 14 T cell receptor beta chains reported below all come from one sample, sequenced in a study of OX40 agonist ivuxolimab in advanced cancers. The protocol was immunoSEQ multiplex PCR, while the TCRdb copy is restricted to in-frame clones and leaves out a portion. Among some 41,000 clones listed, roughly 90% were seen once. This material consisted of CD4+ or CD8+ T cells sorted from blood, taken in a trial of the OX40 agonist ivuxolimab. The receptor set was obtained from an adult with an advanced solid tumor such as melanoma, head and neck, liver or kidney cancer.

The chain is built from TRBV11-1 and TRBJ2-1, with a weak D call TRBD2 (6 bases). The V gene lost 3 bases and the J gene lost 4 bases, with 13 bases spanning the gap. Germline lookup yields CDR1 SGHAT and CDR2 FQDESV (reference sequence). The CDR3 totals 15 residues. CDR3 sequence: CASSLSGTAYNEQFF. The DNA for the CDR3 is TGTGCCAGCAGCTTGTCCGGGACTGCATACAATGAGCAGTTCTTC. The complete variable domain, with remaining parts taken from reference TRBV11-1 and TRBJ2-1, reads EAEVAQSPRYKITEKSQAVAFWCDPISGHATLYWYRQILGQGPELLVQFQDESVVDDSQLPKDRFSAERLKGVDSTLKIQPAELGDSAMYLCASSLSGTAYNEQFFGPGTRLTVL.

DNA of the CDR3: TGCGCCAGCAGCCACTCCAGATACTCCAACTATGGCTACACCTTC. Translated: CASSHSRYSNYGYTF. The V gene is TRBV4-1, the J gene TRBJ1-2; D is unresolved. The CDR3 spans 15 residues. CDR1 and CDR2 (germline): MGHRA, YSYEKL. V lost 3 bases and J 2 bases, leaving 13 bases between the germline ends.

The chain couples TRBV2 to TRBJ2-7, with 11 bases lining up with TRBD2. V shed 6 bases and J 3 bases; nucleotides not matched to a gene: 1. Germline V gene sequence: CDR1 SNHLY, CDR2 FYNNEI. The CDR3 length is 13 residues. CDR3 nucleotides: TGTGCCAGCAGGGGGACTAGCGGCTACGAGCAGTACTTC. Protein sequence: CASRGTSGYEQYF.

V and J are TRBV30 and TRBJ2-3, with D perhaps matching TRBD1 or TRBD2 (6 bases each). V lost 3 bases and J lost 3, with 16 bases in between. The CDR3 spans 15 residues. The V gene's germline CDR1 is GTSNPN and CDR2 SVGIG (reference sequence). DNA for the CDR3: TGTGCCTGGAGGGGAGGACAGTTTATGACAGATACGCAGTATTTT. Amino acid sequence: CAWRGGQFMTDTQYF.

The rearrangement uses TRBV4-3 and TRBJ1-4, with no clear D. CDR1 is LGHNA and CDR2 is YSLEER in the germline V gene. CDR3 length: 16 residues. Trimming removed 0 bases from V and 8 bases from J, with 16 bases in between. In DNA, the CDR3 is TGCGCCAGCAGCCAAGATTTCTACCGGGATGGGGAAAAACTGTTTTTT. Protein: CASSQDFYRDGEKLFF.

V gene TRBV5-4 combines with J gene TRBJ1-2; tentatively, D is TRBD1 (5 bases). CDR1 and CDR2 (germline): SGHNT, YYREEE (reference sequence). The CDR3 loop spans 14 amino acids. The V and J ends lost 0 bases and 8 bases respectively, with 14 bases between them. The CDR3 sequence: CASSLVGVEGGYTF. In nucleotides, the CDR3 is TGTGCCAGCAGCTTGGTAGGGGTGGAGGGGGGCTACACCTTC.

This clone occurred a few times. The gene calls are TRBV5-4 and TRBJ1-2; possible D gene TRBD1, 5 bases. The CDR3 consists of 13 residues. The V gene lost 0 bases and the J gene lost 6 bases, with 9 bases spanning the gap. CDR1 is SGHNT and CDR2 is YYREEE in the germline V gene (reference sequence). The CDR3 sequence: CASSLAGGNGYTF. The CDR3 DNA sequence: TGTGCCAGCAGCTTGGCGGGGGGAAATGGCTACACCTTC.

The chain employs TRBV7-6 and TRBJ2-7, with a possible D match to TRBD1 (6 bases). The CDR3 consists of 17 residues. V dropped 5 bases and J dropped 2 bases, with 22 bases sitting between them. CDR1 and CDR2 from the germline V gene are SGHVS and FNYEAQ. This chain's CDR3 is CASSVSRTAAGAYEQYF. The CDR3 DNA sequence: TGTGCCAGCAGCGTCTCCCGGACAGCGGCCGGGGCCTACGAGCAGTACTTC.

The rearrangement uses TRBV5-6 and TRBJ1-2; 7 bases fit TRBD1. The CDR3 is 13 amino acids. The V gene's germline CDR1 is SGHDT and CDR2 YYEEEE. Unmatched junction bases numbered 8, after V lost 4 bases and J lost 8 bases. The CDR3 protein is CASSVPGQQGYTF. CDR3 nucleotides: TGTGCCAGCAGCGTGCCGGGACAGCAAGGCTACACCTTC.

The chain employs TRBV6-6 and TRBJ1-6; D ambiguous. V lost 2 bases and J 0 bases, leaving 8 bases between the germline ends. This CDR3 comprises 16 residues. Germline V CDR1 and CDR2: MNHNY, SVGAGI (reference sequence). The CDR3 DNA reads TGTGCCAGCAGTTACCAGGCTAGCTCCTATAATTCACCCCTCCACTTT. It is translated as CASSYQASSYNSPLHF.

The chain has TRBV2 and TRBJ2-7; D unclear. The V gene lost 6 bases and the J gene lost 0 bases, with 12 bases spanning the gap. CDR3 length: 14 amino acids. Germline lookup yields CDR1 SNHLY and CDR2 FYNNEI. The CDR3 sequence is CASRLGVSSYEQYF. The CDR3 bases are TGTGCCAGCAGGCTGGGCGTTAGCTCCTACGAGCAGTACTTC.

This chain links TRBV18 with TRBJ2-3, with D unclear. CDR1 and CDR2 (germline): KGHSH, LQKENI. CDR3 length equals 13 residues. Trimming took 1 base from V and 7 from J, leaving 9 bases between them. The CDR3 coding sequence is TGTGCCAGCTCACCACGAAATAGAAATACGCAGTATTTT. Amino acids: CASSPRNRNTQYF.

The V and J genes are TRBV4-2 and TRBJ1-3; weak D call: TRBD1 (5 bases). V was clipped by 1 base and J by 4 bases, with 11 bases between them. CDR3 length: 15 amino acids. The V gene's germline CDR1 is LGHNA and CDR2 YNFKEQ. CDR3 loop: CASSQATARGNTIYF. The CDR3 DNA is TGTGCCAGCAGCCAAGCGACAGCGAGGGGAAACACCATATATTTT.

The chain carries TRBV12-5 and TRBJ1-3, with D uncertain. This CDR3 has 17 amino acids. Germline V gene data show CDR1 as LGHNT and CDR2 as FRNRAP. V lost 2 bases and J lost 2, with 16 bases in between. DNA for the CDR3: TGTGCTAGTGGTTTGTTTATGGGCGCGGAAACTGGAAACACCATATATTTT. Encoded protein: CASGLFMGAETGNTIYF.